Sequencing of this T cell receptor (beta chain) was carried out in a study of cytomegalovirus exposure and HLA in healthy donors. Study-level findings and limits: When presence/absence was analysed, sequencing depth was taken to be roughly uniform across donors. Accurate prediction of HLA-A and HLA-B alleles (for most subjects) was reportedly achieved from TCR beta sequences.

In germline, CDR1 is MNHNS, CDR2 SASEGT. CDR3 length: 14 amino acids. The V and J ends lost 6 bases and 0 bases, in that order; junction bases with no gene match: 4. A word on this clone: Its antigen is unidentified.

In the PCR, 60 Vbeta and 13 Jbeta primers were used. The repertoire was sequenced with immunoSEQ multiplex PCR; TCRdb's copy has only in-frame clones and lacks some. The data contain approximately 170,000 clones, 85% of them singletons. The J gene is TRBJ2-7, the V gene TRBV6-1; 8 bases map to TRBD2. Sequenced material: PBMCs. This TCR came from a boy younger than 10 in good health and CMV-seronegative. Here the CDR3 DNA reads TGTGCCAGCAGCCGGGGGGGGCTCTCCTACGAGCAGTACGTC. It codes for CASSRGGLSYEQYV.